Below, one T cell receptor (beta chain) is given with its context. The target of this receptor is not known. The sample holds no much larger clone one base away, and base qualities are not on file. Donors were healthy HIV-negative adults with no recently reported acute infections or vaccinations. Every donor was a Caucasian adult residing in Nashville, Tennessee, USA. Magnetic negative selection was used to enrich CD4+ T cells, after which naive cells were positively selected on CD45RA and the negative fraction became the memory subset. Blood was collected by leukapheresis, and PBMCs were isolated by Ficoll-Histopaque density gradient centrifugation and then cryopreserved in liquid nitrogen vapor phase. Analytical flow cytometry was used to check the purity and quantity of every magnetically sorted T cell population. Genomic DNA was isolated from each sorted fraction and quantified by UV absorbance on a Nanodrop 2000c.

This sample stems from a study of shared clonotypes between healthy human individuals (TCRdb year 2020). Some background on the complete study: A few men and a couple of women, aged 18 to 49 years, made up the cohort. For each donor, CD4 naive and CD4 memory were each given three plates, CD8 naive was given two plates, and CD8 memory was given one plate. Blood TCR repertoires of about 5 healthy adults were deeply sequenced to estimate repertoire size and the extent of clonotype sharing between individuals. Different laboratories and diverse techniques were used to prepare libraries and sequence TCR repertoires, to increase sequencing depth and limit assay-specific biases. Between about 0.85 and 9.5 billion PBMCs per donor were obtained by leukapheresis.

The CDR3 has 18 amino acids, counting the end cysteine and phenylalanine. Solely the CDR3 DNA is kept, with 54 bases framed from the first base. The germline V gene provides CDR1 SGHVS and CDR2 FQNEAQ. Trimming costs V 7 bases and J 0 bases, and their ends lie 19 bases apart. Results the study describes overall, beyond this receptor: Incomplete sequencing was indicated by rarefaction of sorted-subset datasets, despite the large sequencing depth. Higher generation probabilities were observed for clonotypes shared by all four sorted-subset donors than for non-shared clonotypes. The small number of donors limited the genetic and exposure-history diversity represented. Sampling was restricted to blood, and TCR repertoires in tissues likely differ from the TCR repertoires found in blood. Pairwise subsampling indicated that sequencing depth was expected to affect the degree of clonotype sharing among donors. Estimated clonotype richness was generally larger for naive than for memory subsets. Across four donors, approximately 5% of naive CD4, roughly 3.5% of naive CD8, 2.3% of memory CD4, and 0.4% of memory CD8 clonotypes were shared.

TCR CDR3 regions were amplified from genomic DNA by multiplex PCR using the deep immunoSEQ assay. Extracted genomic DNA from each cell subset was spread evenly across all wells of several immunoSEQ 96-well plates, with each plate serving as a replicate. For sorted subsets, about 0.2 ug genomic DNA, equal to 25,000 to 35,000 T cell genomes, was loaded into each replicate PCR. The purified libraries were quantified using a Qubit 3.0 fluorometer, sized with a Bioanalyzer 2100, and then quantified again using the KAPA Library Quantification kit. Each immunoSEQ 96-well plate was sequenced on its own single-read 150-cycle Illumina NextSeq 550 flow cell. In the original analysis: The immunoSEQ output contained only junctional sequences without quality scores, so filtering could not match that applied to full-length reads. To assign V/J genes and CDR3, sequences were annotated against IMGT germline references using PyIR, a Python wrapper for IgBLAST v1.9. Reads with weak V/J assignments (E-value above 1e-6), missing CDR3, stop codons, out-of-frame junctions, or ambiguous translated residues were removed. V3J clonotypes were defined by identical inferred V gene, J gene, and CDR3 amino acid sequence. Percentage overlap between repertoires was computed as shared unique clonotypes divided by the size of the smaller repertoire. Three approaches were used to assess repertoire richness: RTK rarefaction, the Chao1 estimator, and Recon v2.1 estimates of unobserved clonotypes. OLGA was used to compute generation probabilities for all TCRbeta clonotypes that the gDNA method yielded from a few donors. Imported from immuneACCESS, the table was reduced by TCRdb to in-frame sequences with V and J called. These copies leave out some clones; in studies compared against another copy, an unresolved V gene accounts for under half, and the cause of the remainder is not known. The V and J calls and clone size come from that table; D and trimming were worked out from the DNA. The sample table shows more than 150,000 clones, and roughly 93% are seen once. The ten top clones hold 0.067% of the sample.

The chain employs TRBV7-8 and TRBJ2-6, with no D gene named confidently. Sequenced input: naive CD4+ T cells sorted from blood. Reading the label with the study, this specimen's cell subset or site is: CD45RA+ positively selected. The sequence came from a young woman in good health. The nucleotide sequence is TGTGCCAGCACCCCCGCTTGGCCGGCAGGCTCTGGGGCCAACGTCCTGACTTTC. It encodes CASTPAWPAGSGANVLTF.